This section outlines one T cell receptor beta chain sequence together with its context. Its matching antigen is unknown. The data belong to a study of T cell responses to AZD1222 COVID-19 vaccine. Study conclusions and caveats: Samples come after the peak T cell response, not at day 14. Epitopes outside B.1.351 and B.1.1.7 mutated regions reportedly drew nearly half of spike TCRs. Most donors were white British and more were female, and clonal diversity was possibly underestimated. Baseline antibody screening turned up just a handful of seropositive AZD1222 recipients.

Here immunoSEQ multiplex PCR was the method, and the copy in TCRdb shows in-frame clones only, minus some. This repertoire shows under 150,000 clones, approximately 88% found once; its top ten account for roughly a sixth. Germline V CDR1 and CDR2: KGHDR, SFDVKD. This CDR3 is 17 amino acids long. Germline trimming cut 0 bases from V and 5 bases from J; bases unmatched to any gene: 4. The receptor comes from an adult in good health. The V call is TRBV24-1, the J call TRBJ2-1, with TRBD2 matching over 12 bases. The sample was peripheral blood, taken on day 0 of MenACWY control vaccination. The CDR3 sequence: CATSDLRLAGVDNEQFF. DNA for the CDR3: TGTGCCACCAGTGATTTGAGACTAGCGGGGGTAGACAATGAGCAGTTCTTC.